A selection of T cell receptor beta chains follows, all from one sample in a study of T-cell reconstitution after alpha-beta-depleted transplantation in children. TCRdb fed the PCR reads into MiXCR, producing one record per CDR3 protein. The table includes roughly 500,000 distinct CDR3 sequences, about an eighth detected once. The material was PBMCs from the stem cell graft donor, obtained from the stem cell graft. The origin of the receptors is a human donor who donated a stem cell graft to a child with combined immunodeficiency. The CDR3 runs from the conserved cysteine through the conserved F or W. The D gene is left open where the match is weak. For some rows the clone size is stated as once, few or many, or as a class when expanded; others skip it.

D gene	V gene	CDR3 length	J gene	clone size	CDR3 DNA	CDR3 protein
-	TRBV18	15	TRBJ2-4	many	TGTGCCAGCTCACCACAGCCAGGGCCCAAAAACATTCAGTACTTC	CASSPQPGPKNIQYF
TRBD1	TRBV7-8	14	TRBJ2-5	-	TGTGCCAGCAGCCCCCGGGACAGACGGGAGACCCAGTACTTC	CASSPRDRRETQYF
-	TRBV4-3	15	TRBJ2-7	-	TGCGCCAGCAGCTCACAGGCATACAGGGTCTACGAGCAGTACTTC	CASSSQAYRVYEQYF
-	TRBV24-1	13	TRBJ2-6	many	TGTGCCACCAGTGATTCAGGGGCCAACGTCCTGACTTTC	CATSDSGANVLTF
TRBD1	TRBV12-3/TRBV12-4	13	TRBJ2-3	few	TGTGCCAGCAGGACAGGGGGCGGGGATACGCAGTATTTT	CASRTGGGDTQYF
TRBD2	TRBV9	17	TRBJ2-1	few	TGTGCCAGCAGCGTAGGCGGGAGTAGTGGTAAATACAATGAGCAGTTCTTC	CASSVGGSSGKYNEQFF
TRBD1	TRBV12-3/TRBV12-4	14	TRBJ1-1	many	TGTGCCAGCAGTTTCAGGGGGGGGAACACTGAAGCTTTCTTT	CASSFRGGNTEAFF
TRBD2	TRBV24-1	15	TRBJ2-3	few	TGTGCCACCAGTGATAAATGGCGGGGGGGCGATACGCAGTATTTT	CATSDKWRGGDTQYF
-	TRBV11-1	12	TRBJ1-3	many	TGTGCCAGCAGCTCACAGGGAAACACCATATATTTT	CASSSQGNTIYF
TRBD1	TRBV2	13	TRBJ1-5	-	TGTGCCAGCAGTACAGGGGTGGTTCAGCCCCAGCATTTT	CASSTGVVQPQHF
-	TRBV5-5	14	TRBJ2-5	few	TGTGCCAGCAGCTTGGGTGGGATTCGCGAGACCCAGTACTTC	CASSLGGIRETQYF
TRBD1	TRBV28	14	TRBJ2-1	-	TGTGCCGGCGGACAGGGGGCTAGTGGGGATGAGCAGTTCTTC	CAGGQGASGDEQFF
TRBD2	TRBV30	18	TRBJ2-5	-	TGTGCCTGGAGTGTACTGGGGAAGGGACTAGCGAAAAAAGAGACCCAGTACTTC	CAWSVLGKGLAKKETQYF
-	TRBV7-3	18	TRBJ2-5	-	TGTGCCAGCAGCTTAAAATTTCGGGACATCTTCGGGGTTGAGACCCAGTACTTC	CASSLKFRDIFGVETQYF
-	TRBV5-1	12	TRBJ2-7	few	TGCGCCAGCAGCTTGAGGAATCACGAGCAGTACTTC	CASSLRNHEQYF
-	TRBV15	16	TRBJ2-4	few	TGTGCCACCAGCAGAGACCTAACCGGGACAAAAAACATTCAGTACTTC	CATSRDLTGTKNIQYF
-	TRBV5-1	15	TRBJ2-1	many	TGCGCCAGCAGCCCTACACGAACTATTCACAATGAGCAGTTCTTC	CASSPTRTIHNEQFF
TRBD2	TRBV12-3/TRBV12-4	15	TRBJ2-2	few	TGTGCCAGCAGACCCCCAGCGGGAGATGTCGGGGAGCTGTTTTTT	CASRPPAGDVGELFF
TRBD2	TRBV9	15	TRBJ2-7	few	TGTGCCAGCAGCAAAGACGGGACTAGGTCGAGGGAGCAGTACTTC	CASSKDGTRSREQYF
-	TRBV5-1	14	TRBJ1-2	many	TGCGCCAGCAGCTTCCGGGACGGGGCATATGGCTACACCTTC	CASSFRDGAYGYTF
-	TRBV30	14	TRBJ1-1	-	TGTGCCTGGGATAACAGGGATTTGAACACTGAAGCTTTCTTT	CAWDNRDLNTEAFF
-	TRBV20-1	13	TRBJ1-5	-	TGCAGTGCTCTCTTTCGGGGGGATCAGCCCCAGCATTTT	CSALFRGDQPQHF
TRBD1	TRBV29-1	13	TRBJ2-6	few	TGCAGCGTCGCAGGGGGCCGGGCCAACGTCCTGACTTTC	CSVAGGRANVLTF
-	TRBV18	16	TRBJ2-5	many	TGTGCCAGCTCATCTCGGATCACCAGCGGCGCAGAGACCCAGTACTTC	CASSSRITSGAETQYF
TRBD2	TRBV28	15	TRBJ2-3	-	TGTGCCAGCAGTGTAACTAGCGGGGGGGCAGATACGCAGTATTTT	CASSVTSGGADTQYF
TRBD1	TRBV7-8	14	TRBJ2-3	-	TGTGCCAGCAGCTCAGAGAGACAGGGCTATACGCAGTATTTT	CASSSERQGYTQYF
-	TRBV20-1	17	TRBJ2-7	-	TGCAGTGCTAGGGAGGAACCGGGAGACCAGTGGTCCTACGAGCAGTACTTC	CSAREEPGDQWSYEQYF
-	TRBV6-1	14	TRBJ2-3	few	TGTGCCACCCAGGTCACCGACGGCACAGATACGCAGTATTTT	CATQVTDGTDTQYF
-	TRBV5-1	14	TRBJ1-2	-	TGCGCCAGCAGCGGGGGGGGCTCTATGGAGAGCTACACCTTC	CASSGGGSMESYTF
TRBD2	TRBV27	14	TRBJ2-5	many	TGTGCCAGCAGTTCCGGGACTATCCAAGAGACCCAGTACTTC	CASSSGTIQETQYF
-	TRBV12-3/TRBV12-4	14	TRBJ2-2	many	TGTGCCAGCAGTTTACGAAGTCGCACCGGGGAGCTGTTTTTT	CASSLRSRTGELFF
-	TRBV6-1	17	TRBJ1-6	-	TGTGCCAGCAGTCCCGGGACACTCAAACGGAATAATTCACCCCTCCACTTT	CASSPGTLKRNNSPLHF
-	TRBV12-5	14	TRBJ2-2	-	TGTGCTAGTGGTTCCGGGACGGCCACCGGGGAGCTGTTTTTT	CASGSGTATGELFF
-	TRBV12-3/TRBV12-4	13	TRBJ1-1	many	TGTGCCAGCAGTTTAGCGCGTCAGGGCGAAGCTTTCTTT	CASSLARQGEAFF
TRBD2	TRBV20-1	14	TRBJ2-1	few	TGCAGTGCTGCCACTAGCGGGGGGGCATGGGAGCAGTTCTTC	CSAATSGGAWEQFF
-	TRBV7-4	12	TRBJ2-7	-	TGTGCCAGCAGCTTAAGGAGTTTCGAGCAGTACTTC	CASSLRSFEQYF
TRBD2	TRBV20-1	16	TRBJ2-3	-	TGCAGTGCTAGAGAGGGGCGTCTAGCGGTTAGAGATACGCAGTATTTT	CSAREGRLAVRDTQYF
-	TRBV6-2/TRBV6-3	13	TRBJ2-7	few	TGTGCCAGCAGTTACACACGCTCCTACGAGCAGTACTTC	CASSYTRSYEQYF
-	TRBV10-3	14	TRBJ2-5	many	TGTGCCATCAGTGATGGGGAAGGCAGGGAGACCCAGTACTTC	CAISDGEGRETQYF
TRBD1	TRBV6-1	12	TRBJ2-7	few	TGTGCCAGCCGGGACAGTCCATCCGAGCAGTACTTC	CASRDSPSEQYF
-	TRBV29-1	14	TRBJ2-3	-	TGCAGCGTGGCCCCCGGACGGAGCACAGATACGCAGTATTTT	CSVAPGRSTDTQYF
-	TRBV2	12	TRBJ2-5	-	TGTGCCAGCAGTGAAGCTGAAGAGACCCAGTACTTC	CASSEAEETQYF
TRBD1	TRBV27	14	TRBJ2-7	-	TGTGCCAGCAGTTTATTTAGGGGGCGCCACGAGCAGTACTTC	CASSLFRGRHEQYF
TRBD2	TRBV14	18	TRBJ2-1	-	TGTGCCAGCAGCTACCTGTCCATAGCGGGAGCGGTGGGTGGTGAGCAGTTCTTC	CASSYLSIAGAVGGEQFF
-	TRBV10-2	13	TRBJ1-1	-	TGCGCCAGCGGGTCAGGGGTAGCCACTGAAGCTTTCTTT	CASGSGVATEAFF
-	TRBV11-2	15	TRBJ2-7	many	TGTGCCAGCAGCTCTATTACCGGGAACTCCTACGAGCAGTACTTC	CASSSITGNSYEQYF
-	TRBV20-1	13	TRBJ1-4	-	TGCAGTGCTAGTCAGGGGAGGAACGAAAAACTGTTTTTT	CSASQGRNEKLFF
TRBD2	TRBV12-3/TRBV12-4	13	TRBJ2-7	many	TGTGCCAGCAGTTTGAGCGGGAGCTACGAGCAGTACTTC	CASSLSGSYEQYF
-	TRBV24-1	11	TRBJ2-3	many	TGTGCCACCAGTGATACAGATACGCAGTATTTT	CATSDTDTQYF